These 13 T cell receptor beta chains were sequenced from one sample in a study of cytomegalovirus exposure and HLA in healthy donors. PCR involved 60 Vbeta and 13 Jbeta primers. Some clones are missing from TCRdb's copy, which holds only in-frame ones; the method was immunoSEQ multiplex PCR. The sample yields about 95,000 clones, 65% to 90% seen once. The specimen sequenced was PBMCs. These receptors all come from a man aged 25-40 years in good health and CMV-seropositive.

This clone appeared once. The chain couples TRBV7-6 to TRBJ2-7; TRBD2 agrees at 9 bases. Trimming removed 5 bases from V and 7 bases from J; junction bases left unmatched: 12. There are 15 residues in the CDR3. Per the germline V gene, CDR1 is SGHVS and CDR2 is FNYEAQ. CDR3 nucleotides: TGTGCCAGCAGCCTATTAGCGGGAGAGGGGCAGGAGCAGTACTTC. Amino acids: CASSLLAGEGQEQYF.

This sequence joins TRBV7-9 and TRBJ2-3; possible D gene TRBD1, 6 bases. Germline-derived CDR1 and CDR2 are SEHNR and FQNEAQ (reference sequence). V lost 3 bases, J lost 2 bases, and 9 bases lay in between. The CDR3 totals 14 residues. The DNA of the CDR3 is TGTGCCAGCAGCTTTGGACAGTACACAGATACGCAGTATTTT. Its protein product is CASSFGQYTDTQYF.

The chain joins TRBV7-9 to TRBJ2-2; 8 bases are shared with TRBD2. The CDR3 totals 16 residues. Germline V CDR1 and CDR2: SEHNR, FQNEAQ (reference sequence). Germline trimming cut 3 bases from V and 0 bases from J; bases unmatched to any gene: 3. CDR3 nucleotide sequence: TGTGCCAGCAGCTTGTTGACTAGCGCGAACACCGGGGAGCTGTTTTTT. Translation: CASSLLTSANTGELFF.

The CDR3, as DNA: TGTGCCAGCAGAAGGACTAGCGGGAATTGGAATGAGCAGTTCTTC. Translation gives CASRRTSGNWNEQFF. The chain combines TRBV28 with TRBJ2-1, with 12 positions matching TRBD2. Germline V lookup: CDR1 MDHEN, CDR2 SYDVKM. J gave up 7 bases and V 6 bases, and 7 bases lay outside the gene matches. This CDR3 region has 15 residues.

This chain joins TRBV7-2 and TRBJ1-2; D is possibly TRBD1 (5 bases). With 0 bases removed from V and 8 bases from J, the gap between germline ends came to 10 bases. CDR1 and CDR2 from the germline V gene are SGHTA and FQGNSA. The CDR3 runs 13 residues. This chain's CDR3 is CASSLARVRGYTF. The CDR3 region has the DNA TGTGCCAGCAGCTTAGCCAGGGTACGCGGCTACACCTTC.

The CDR3 DNA reads TGTGCCAGCAGCTTATTCGAGCGGGCCGGGGAGCTGTTTTTT. Its protein product is CASSLFERAGELFF. This chain joins TRBV7-2 and TRBJ2-2; a weak D match, TRBD2 (6 bases). CDR1 and CDR2 (germline): SGHTA, FQGNSA. V gave up 2 bases and J gave up 6 bases, with 10 bases separating them. This CDR3 is built from 14 residues.

This rearrangement joins TRBV5-1 to TRBJ2-7; TRBD1 might be the D (6 bases). CDR3 size: 19 residues. Trimming stripped 4 bases from V and 2 bases from J, with 28 bases between. In germline, CDR1 is SGHRS, CDR2 YFSETQ. The CDR3 region has the DNA TGCGCCAGCAGCCTTGGGCCTGCCGGTGGGTCAGGGGATCCCTACGAGCAGTACTTC. Protein sequence: CASSLGPAGGSGDPYEQYF.

The chain combines TRBV19 with TRBJ1-5, with D hard to call. The CDR3 runs to 14 residues. V dropped 5 bases and J dropped 4 bases, with 12 bases sitting between them. Germline CDR1 and CDR2: LNHDA and SQIVND (reference sequence). CDR3 nucleotides: TGTGCCAGTAGTTCGCAGGTGCCTAATCAGCCCCAGCATTTT. This encodes CASSSQVPNQPQHF.

The V gene is TRBV19, the J gene TRBJ2-7, with 8 bases that match TRBD1. From germline, CDR1 is LNHDA and CDR2 SQIVND (reference sequence). The CDR3 runs to 14 residues. Trimming removed 4 bases from V and 4 bases from J; junction bases left unmatched: 6. The DNA of the CDR3 is TGTGCCAGTAGTAACCGGGACAGGTGGTACGAGCAGTACTTC. Translated: CASSNRDRWYEQYF.

V gene TRBV28 combines with J gene TRBJ2-5; no definite D call. Trimming took 6 bases from V and 1 from J, leaving 15 bases between them. The CDR3 loop spans 15 amino acids. CDR1 and CDR2 (germline): MDHEN, SYDVKM. The CDR3 DNA reads TGTGCCAGCAGCTTCTCCGGGTCATTCCAAGAGACCCAGTACTTC. The encoded protein is CASSFSGSFQETQYF.

The chain is built from TRBV20-1 and TRBJ2-3; 7 bases align to TRBD2. With 6 bases clipped from V and 11 bases from J, the junction kept 8 bases outside the gene matches. CDR1 is DFQATT and CDR2 is SNEGSKA in the germline V gene (reference sequence). This CDR3 comprises 11 residues. As DNA, the CDR3 is TGCAGTGCCGGGGGGAGTCAAGAGCAGTATTTT. Its protein is CSAGGSQEQYF.

As DNA, the CDR3 is TGCAGCGTTGGGGCTAAGGGAGGGGCCACTGAAGCTTTCTTT. Translated, it gives CSVGAKGGATEAFF. The chain recombines TRBV29-1 with TRBJ1-1, with D tentatively TRBD1 (5 bases). Per germline, CDR1 SQVTM and CDR2 ANQGSEA. The CDR3 has 14 amino acids. Trimming removed 4 bases from V and 4 bases from J, with 16 bases in between.

The chain employs TRBV10-2 and TRBJ2-2; the match to TRBD2 covers 9 bases. The J segment lost 3 bases and the V segment lost 4 bases, leaving 0 bases of the junction unmatched. Germline lookup yields CDR1 WSHSY and CDR2 SAAADI. The CDR3 has 14 amino acids. The DNA of the CDR3 is TGCGCCAGCAGTGTAGCGGGAGACACCGGGGAGCTGTTTTTT. Amino acids: CASSVAGDTGELFF.